Listed here are 23 T cell receptor beta chains from one sample, sequenced in a study of cytomegalovirus exposure and HLA in healthy donors. Sequencing was performed with immunoSEQ multiplex PCR; in TCRdb, only in-frame clones are kept and a portion is missing. The data show over 110,000 clones, more than 85% seen once. Material for sequencing was PBMCs. These TCRs come from a man between 18 and 29 years old in good health and CMV-seropositive.

The gene calls are TRBV29-1 and TRBJ1-5; D is perhaps TRBD1 (5 bases). V lost 7 bases and J 3 bases, leaving 16 bases between the germline ends. Germline V gives CDR1 SQVTM, CDR2 ANQGSEA. This CDR3 comprises 14 residues. CDR3 sequence (DNA): TGCAGCGCCCGGGGAGGGGACGTCAATCAGCCCCAGCATTTT. This sequence encodes CSARGGDVNQPQHF.

V usage is TRBV20-1 and J usage is TRBJ1-2, with TRBD1 as a possible D gene (6 bases). Trimming removed 5 bases at V and 12 bases at J, with 16 bases between. This CDR3 region has 11 residues. The germline V gene encodes CDR1 DFQATT and CDR2 SNEGSKA (reference sequence). CDR3 bases: TGCAGTGCTCGGGACAACCCTCGGAACACCTTC. Encoded protein: CSARDNPRNTF.

The chain uses TRBV4-1 and TRBJ1-5; maybe TRBD1 (5 bases). The CDR3 is 14 residues long. V was pared by 4 bases and J by 6 bases, with 13 bases between. Germline V gene sequence: CDR1 MGHRA, CDR2 YSYEKL. Written as DNA, the CDR3 is TGCGCCAGCAGCCCCCTCGGGGGGAGTCAGCCCCAGCATTTT. Translation: CASSPLGGSQPQHF.

Comment on this clone: With a much larger clone just one base away, this may be a read error. CDR3 loop: CASSLGAGEQFF. In DNA, the CDR3 is TGTGCCAGCAGCTTAGGGGCGGGTGAGCAGTTCTTC. V is TRBV11-2 and J is TRBJ2-1; possibly TRBD2 for D (5 bases). The V gene's germline CDR1 is SGHAT and CDR2 FQNNGV. This CDR3 is 12 amino acids long. Trimming left V 1 base short and J 9 bases short, with 7 bases between.

This clone was seen a single time. The CDR3 spells CASSRQGIGSYEQYF. CDR3 coding DNA: TGTGCCAGCAGCCGACAGGGGATAGGTTCCTACGAGCAGTACTTC. This chain connects TRBV28 to TRBJ2-7; 8 bases agree with TRBD1. Germline loops: CDR1 MDHEN, CDR2 SYDVKM. The V segment lost 6 bases and the J segment 1 base; nucleotides outside the gene matches: 8. The CDR3 has 15 amino acids.

J is TRBJ1-1 and V is TRBV7-8; the match to TRBD1 covers 7 bases. The CDR3 is 15 residues long. V lost 4 bases, J lost 5 bases, and 10 bases stayed unmatched. CDR1 SGHVS and CDR2 FQNEAQ come from the germline V gene. As DNA, the CDR3 is TGTGCCAGCAGCTGGGCGGCAGGGGGGAAGACTGAAGCTTTCTTT. Its translation is CASSWAAGGKTEAFF.

This clone was detected once. The chain recombines TRBV27 with TRBJ1-3, with 7 nucleotides matching TRBD1. Trimming at V came to 6 bases and at J to 7 bases, leaving 15 bases not matched to a gene. The CDR3 loop spans 16 amino acids. CDR1 and CDR2 (germline): MNHEY, SMNVEV (reference sequence). The CDR3, as DNA: TGTGCCAGCAGATTGGACAGGACTATTTTGGGGAACACCATATATTTT. Protein product: CASRLDRTILGNTIYF.

This sequence joins TRBV2 and TRBJ1-2, with TRBD1 as a possible D gene (6 bases). The V end lost 7 bases, the J end lost 2 bases, and 17 bases lay between the germline ends. Germline CDR1 is SNHLY and CDR2 is FYNNEI. This CDR3 is 15 amino acids long. The CDR3 DNA reads as TGTGCCAGCATTCCACCCTCTACAGGGAACTATGGCTACACCTTC. Residues: CASIPPSTGNYGYTF.

V usage is TRBV6-1 and J usage is TRBJ2-5; D is perhaps TRBD2 (6 bases). CDR3 length: 17 amino acids. Per germline, CDR1 MNHNS and CDR2 SASEGT. V was cut by 0 bases and J by 3 bases, with 17 bases left in between. CDR3 loop: CASSEALLGTSKETQYF. DNA of the CDR3: TGTGCCAGCAGTGAAGCCCTTCTTGGGACTTCGAAAGAGACCCAGTACTTC.

This chain connects TRBV11-3 to TRBJ2-5; TRBD2 matches 13 bases. The CDR3 runs 14 residues. V was clipped by 6 bases and J by 9 bases; unmatched bases: 7. Looked up from germline, CDR1 is SGHNT and CDR2 is YENEEA. This CDR3 is CASSVGLAGKPQYF. In DNA form, the CDR3 reads TGTGCCAGCAGTGTGGGACTAGCGGGGAAGCCCCAGTACTTC. Together with reference TRBV11-3 and TRBJ2-5, the CDR3 gives the full variable domain: EAGVVQSPRYKIIEKKQPVAFWCNPISGHNTLYWYLQNLGQGPELLIRYENEEAVDDSQLPKDRFSAERLKGVDSTLKIQPAELGDSAVYLCASSVGLAGKPQYFGPGTRLLVL.

The J gene is TRBJ1-1, the V gene TRBV5-1, with D hard to call. The CDR3 loop spans 14 amino acids. Trimming pared 0 bases from V and 0 bases from J, leaving 6 bases between. The germline gives CDR1 SGHRS, CDR2 YFSETQ. The CDR3 nucleotides read TGCGCCAGCAGCTTGGAAACGGTGAACACTGAAGCTTTCTTT. Translating gives CASSLETVNTEAFF.

The V gene is TRBV5-1, the J gene TRBJ2-3; 7 bases align to TRBD2. The CDR3 totals 16 residues. Germline trimming cut 0 bases from V and 6 bases from J; bases unmatched to any gene: 10. Germline loops: CDR1 SGHRS, CDR2 YFSETQ. The CDR3 nucleotides are TGCGCCAGCAGCTTGGGGTTTACGGGAGGAAGGGATACGCAGTATTTT. Encoded protein: CASSLGFTGGRDTQYF.

The V and J genes are TRBV7-6 and TRBJ2-2; D remains unclear. Germline CDR1 SGHVS, CDR2 FNYEAQ. V lost 4 bases, J lost 5 bases, and 14 bases lay in between. The CDR3 consists of 15 residues. The CDR3 DNA follows: TGTGCCAGCAGCTACAGTTCTGATGGGACCGGGGAGCTGTTTTTT. It is translated as CASSYSSDGTGELFF. Complete variable domain (other parts from reference TRBV7-6 and TRBJ2-2): GAGVSQSPRYKVTKRGQDVALRCDPISGHVSLYWYRQALGQGPEFLTYFNYEAQQDKSGLPNDRFSAERPEGSISTLTIQRTEQRDSAMYRCASSYSSDGTGELFFGEGSRLTVL.

The rearrangement links TRBV18 to TRBJ2-6; D is possibly TRBD1 (6 bases). Trimming took 2 bases from V and 0 from J, leaving 11 bases between them. Germline loops: CDR1 KGHSH, CDR2 LQKENI. The CDR3 runs 17 residues. Here the CDR3 reads CASSPIGQSSGANVLTF. CDR3 nucleotide sequence: TGTGCCAGCTCACCAATTGGACAGTCCTCTGGGGCCAACGTCCTGACTTTC.

This clone is a singleton in its sample. This chain uses TRBV6-6 with TRBJ1-2; unclear D gene. Germline values: CDR1 MNHNY, CDR2 SVGAGI (reference sequence). The V gene lost 0 bases and the J gene lost 5 bases, with 13 bases spanning the gap. The CDR3 totals 15 residues. In DNA form, the CDR3 reads TGTGCCAGCAGTTACTCGAGAGCCTCCGAGTATGGCTACACCTTC. Translating it yields CASSYSRASEYGYTF.

This chain joins TRBV6-6 and TRBJ1-6, with TRBD1 as a possible D gene (6 bases). The CDR3 consists of 15 residues. Trimming took 5 bases from V and 7 from J, leaving 15 bases between them. Germline V gene lookup returns CDR1 MNHNY and CDR2 SVGAGI (reference sequence). Here the CDR3 DNA reads TGTGCCAGCAGTCAGGGGCTCCTAGTCAATTCACCCCTCCACTTT. It translates to CASSQGLLVNSPLHF.

The chain combines TRBV5-5 with TRBJ2-2; D gene uncertain. This CDR3 contains 15 residues. Germline V CDR1 and CDR2: SGHKS, YYEKEE (reference sequence). V gave up 0 bases and J gave up 3 bases, with 9 bases separating them. The CDR3 nucleotides are TGTGCCAGCAGCTTGGGAGGTCTGGACACCGGGGAGCTGTTTTTT. Its protein is CASSLGGLDTGELFF.

The V call is TRBV19, the J call TRBJ2-3; TRBD2 agrees at 7 bases. V shed 6 bases, J shed 0 bases, and the junction held 9 bases outside the gene matches. Germline CDR1 reads LNHDA; CDR2 reads SQIVND (reference sequence). The CDR3 runs to 16 residues. The CDR3 nucleotides read TGTGCCAGTAGAAGCGAGAAGCGGGGCAGCACAGATACGCAGTATTTT. Translating gives CASRSEKRGSTDTQYF.

The chain couples TRBV12-5 to TRBJ2-3, with 7 positions matching TRBD2. Germline CDR1 and CDR2: LGHNT and FRNRAP. Losses at the gene ends were 0 bases for V and 4 bases for J; bases not matched to a gene: 7. The CDR3 covers 16 residues. The DNA of the CDR3 is TGTGCTAGTGGTTTGGTGGGCGGGAGTGGTCCAGATACGCAGTATTTT. As protein: CASGLVGGSGPDTQYF.

The gene calls are TRBV5-6 and TRBJ2-1; 10 nucleotides agree with TRBD2. Germline trimming cut 1 base from V and 6 bases from J; bases unmatched to any gene: 7. Germline CDR1 and CDR2: SGHDT and YYEEEE. CDR3 length: 16 residues. Here the CDR3 DNA reads TGTGCCAGCAGCTTGAGGGCTAGCGGGGGAACCAATGAGCAGTTCTTC. Its translation: CASSLRASGGTNEQFF.

The V call is TRBV27, the J call TRBJ1-3; D not certain. CDR1 is MNHEY and CDR2 is SMNVEV in the germline V gene (reference sequence). V lost 5 bases and J 1 base, leaving 12 bases between the germline ends. CDR3 length equals 15 residues. CDR3 sequence: CASSRGGLSGNTIYF. CDR3 bases: TGTGCCAGCAGTCGAGGAGGATTATCTGGAAACACCATATATTTT.

This clone was counted only a few times. This chain uses TRBV2 with TRBJ2-7; 9 nucleotides line up with TRBD1. Germline V gene lookup returns CDR1 SNHLY and CDR2 FYNNEI. Trimming cost V 6 bases and J 6 bases; bases outside gene matches: 6. The CDR3 has 13 amino acids. CDR3 protein: CASRGQGMAEQYF. The CDR3, as DNA: TGTGCCAGCAGGGGACAGGGAATGGCCGAGCAGTACTTC.

This clone was observed a few times. The V call is TRBV5-1, the J call TRBJ1-4, with D tentatively TRBD1 (6 bases). The length of the CDR3 is 15 residues. Germline V gene sequence: CDR1 SGHRS, CDR2 YFSETQ. V was pared by 4 bases and J by 4 bases, with 14 bases between. The CDR3 loop reads CASSTGQIFNEKLFF. The CDR3 bases are TGCGCCAGCAGCACAGGACAGATCTTTAATGAAAAACTGTTTTTT.